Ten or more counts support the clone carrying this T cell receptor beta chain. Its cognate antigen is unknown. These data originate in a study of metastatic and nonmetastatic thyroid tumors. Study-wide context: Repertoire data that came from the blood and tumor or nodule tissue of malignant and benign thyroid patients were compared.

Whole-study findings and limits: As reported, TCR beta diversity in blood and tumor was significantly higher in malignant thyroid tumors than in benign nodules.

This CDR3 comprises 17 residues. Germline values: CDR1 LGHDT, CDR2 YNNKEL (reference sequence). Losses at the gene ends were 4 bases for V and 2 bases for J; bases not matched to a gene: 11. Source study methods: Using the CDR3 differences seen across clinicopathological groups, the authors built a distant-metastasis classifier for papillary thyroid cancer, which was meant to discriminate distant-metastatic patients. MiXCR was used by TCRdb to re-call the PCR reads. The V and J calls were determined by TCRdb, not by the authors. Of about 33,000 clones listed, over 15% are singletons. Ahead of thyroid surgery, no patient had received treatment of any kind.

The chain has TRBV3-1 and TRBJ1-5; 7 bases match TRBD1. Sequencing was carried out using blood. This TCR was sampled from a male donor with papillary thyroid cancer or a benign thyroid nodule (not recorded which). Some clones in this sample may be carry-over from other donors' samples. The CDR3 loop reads CASSPHPADRGNQPQHF. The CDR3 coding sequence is TGTGCCAGCAGCCCCCATCCTGCCGACAGGGGCAATCAGCCCCAGCATTTT.